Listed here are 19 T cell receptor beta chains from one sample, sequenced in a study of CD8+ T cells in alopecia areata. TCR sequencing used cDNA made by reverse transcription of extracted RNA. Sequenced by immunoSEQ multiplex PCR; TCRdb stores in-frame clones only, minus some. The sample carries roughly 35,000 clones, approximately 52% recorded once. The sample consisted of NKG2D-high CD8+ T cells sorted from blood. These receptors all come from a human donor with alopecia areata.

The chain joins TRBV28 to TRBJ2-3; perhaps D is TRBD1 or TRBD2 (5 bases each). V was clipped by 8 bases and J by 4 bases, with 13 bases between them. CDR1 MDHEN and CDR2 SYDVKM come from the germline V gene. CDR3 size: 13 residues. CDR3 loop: CASPGGRADTQYF. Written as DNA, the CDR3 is TGTGCCAGCCCTGGGGGTCGGGCAGATACGCAGTATTTT.

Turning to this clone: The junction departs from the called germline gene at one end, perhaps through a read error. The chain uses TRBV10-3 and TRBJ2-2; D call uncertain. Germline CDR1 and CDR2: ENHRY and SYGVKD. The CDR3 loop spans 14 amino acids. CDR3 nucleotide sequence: TGTGCCAGCAGTTTTGAGTGGATAACCGGGGAGCTGTTTTTT. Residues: CASSFEWITGELFF.

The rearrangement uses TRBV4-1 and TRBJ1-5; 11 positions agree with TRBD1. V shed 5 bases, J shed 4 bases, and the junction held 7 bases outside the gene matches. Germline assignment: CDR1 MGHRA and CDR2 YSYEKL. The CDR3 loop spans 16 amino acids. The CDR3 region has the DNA TGCGCCAGCAGCTTCCGGGACAGGGGGTATAATCAGCCCCAGCATTTT. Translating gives CASSFRDRGYNQPQHF.

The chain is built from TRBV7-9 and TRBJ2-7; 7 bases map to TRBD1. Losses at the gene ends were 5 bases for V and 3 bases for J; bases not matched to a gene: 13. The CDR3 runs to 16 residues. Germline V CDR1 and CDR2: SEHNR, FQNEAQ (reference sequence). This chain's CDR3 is CASSPQAGTEIYEQYF. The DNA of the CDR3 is TGTGCCAGCAGCCCTCAGGCTGGGACAGAGATCTACGAGCAGTACTTC.

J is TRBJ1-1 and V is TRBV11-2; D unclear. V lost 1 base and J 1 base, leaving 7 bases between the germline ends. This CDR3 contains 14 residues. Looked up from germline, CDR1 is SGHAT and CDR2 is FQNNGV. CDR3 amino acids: CASSLAGENTEAFF. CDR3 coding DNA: TGTGCCAGCAGCTTAGCTGGGGAGAACACTGAAGCTTTCTTT.

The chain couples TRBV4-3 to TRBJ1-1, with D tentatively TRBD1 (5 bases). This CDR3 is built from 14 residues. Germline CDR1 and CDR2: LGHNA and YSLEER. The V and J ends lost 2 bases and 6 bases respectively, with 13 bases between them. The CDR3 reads CASSQHQGSAEAFF. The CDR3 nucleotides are TGCGCCAGCAGCCAACACCAGGGTAGCGCTGAAGCTTTCTTT.

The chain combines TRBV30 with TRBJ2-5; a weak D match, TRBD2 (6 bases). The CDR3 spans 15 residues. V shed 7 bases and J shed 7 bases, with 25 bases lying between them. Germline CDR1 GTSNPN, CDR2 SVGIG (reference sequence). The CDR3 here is CASRGPSAPKGTQYF. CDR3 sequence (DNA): TGTGCCTCCCGCGGCCCTAGCGCCCCGAAGGGGACCCAGTACTTC.

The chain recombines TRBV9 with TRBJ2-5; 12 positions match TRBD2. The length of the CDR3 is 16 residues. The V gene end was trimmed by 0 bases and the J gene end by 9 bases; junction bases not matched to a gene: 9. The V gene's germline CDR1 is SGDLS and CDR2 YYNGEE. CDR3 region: CASSVGRTSGATSQYF. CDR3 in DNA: TGTGCCAGCAGCGTAGGAAGGACTAGCGGGGCGACCTCCCAGTACTTC.

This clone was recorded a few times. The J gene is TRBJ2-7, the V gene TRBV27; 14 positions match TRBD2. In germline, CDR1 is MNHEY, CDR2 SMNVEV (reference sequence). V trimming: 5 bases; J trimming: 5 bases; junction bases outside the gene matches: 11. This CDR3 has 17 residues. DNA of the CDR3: TGTGCCAGCAGTCCGGGACTAGCGGGAGCCCCCAGGGACGAGCAGTACTTC. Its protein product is CASSPGLAGAPRDEQYF.

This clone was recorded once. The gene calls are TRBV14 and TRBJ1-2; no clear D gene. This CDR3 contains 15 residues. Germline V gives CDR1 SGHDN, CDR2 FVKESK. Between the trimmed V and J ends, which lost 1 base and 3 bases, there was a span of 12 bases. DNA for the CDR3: TGTGCCAGCAGCCAAGTTACGGGGTCCCACTATGGCTACACCTTC. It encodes CASSQVTGSHYGYTF.

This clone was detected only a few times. Written as DNA, the CDR3 is TGTGCCAGCAGCTTCTCCGGGAACTACGAGCAGTACTTC. Translated, it gives CASSFSGNYEQYF. The rearrangement uses TRBV9 and TRBJ2-7; D is possibly TRBD2 (5 bases). The CDR3 is made up of 13 amino acids. From germline, CDR1 is SGDLS and CDR2 YYNGEE. Between the trimmed V and J ends, which lost 4 bases and 3 bases, there was a span of 11 bases.

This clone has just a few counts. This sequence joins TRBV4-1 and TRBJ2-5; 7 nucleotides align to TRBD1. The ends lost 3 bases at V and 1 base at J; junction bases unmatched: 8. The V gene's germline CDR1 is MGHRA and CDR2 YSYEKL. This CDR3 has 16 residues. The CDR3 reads CASSQMVRGLQETQYF. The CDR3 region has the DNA TGCGCCAGCAGCCAGATGGTTAGGGGGCTCCAAGAGACCCAGTACTTC.

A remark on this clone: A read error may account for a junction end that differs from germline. The CDR3 DNA sequence: TGCGCCAGCAGCCAAGATGGGGCGGAAGAGACCCAGTACTTC. It specifies CASSQDGAEETQYF. The V and J genes are TRBV7-2 and TRBJ2-5; D may be TRBD1 (5 bases). Looked up from germline, CDR1 is SGHTA and CDR2 is FQGNSA. CDR3 size: 14 residues.

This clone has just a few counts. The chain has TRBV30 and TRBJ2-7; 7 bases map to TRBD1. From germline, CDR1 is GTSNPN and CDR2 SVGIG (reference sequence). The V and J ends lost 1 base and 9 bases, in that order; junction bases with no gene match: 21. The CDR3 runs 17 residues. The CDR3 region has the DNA TGTGCCTGGAGTGGAGGATCCTCGGGACAGAGACGGAATGGGCAGTACTTC. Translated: CAWSGGSSGQRRNGQYF.

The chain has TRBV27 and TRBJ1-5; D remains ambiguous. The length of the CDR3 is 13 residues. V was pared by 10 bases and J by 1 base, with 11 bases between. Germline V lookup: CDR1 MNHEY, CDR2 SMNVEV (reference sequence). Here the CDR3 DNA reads TGTGCCACCGCAGCCGGGAGCAATCAGCCCCAGCATTTT. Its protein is CATAAGSNQPQHF.

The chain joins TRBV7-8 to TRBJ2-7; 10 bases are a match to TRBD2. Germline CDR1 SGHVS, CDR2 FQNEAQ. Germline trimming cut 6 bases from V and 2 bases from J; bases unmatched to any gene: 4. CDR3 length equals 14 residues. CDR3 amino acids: CASRPGTSAYEQYF. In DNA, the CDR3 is TGTGCCAGCAGACCCGGGACTAGCGCCTACGAGCAGTACTTC.

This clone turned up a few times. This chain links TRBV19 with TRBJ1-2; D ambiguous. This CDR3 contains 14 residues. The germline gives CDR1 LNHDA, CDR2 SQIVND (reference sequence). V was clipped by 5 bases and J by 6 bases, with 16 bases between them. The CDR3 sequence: CASSHKGNWNGYTF. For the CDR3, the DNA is TGTGCCAGTAGTCATAAAGGGAACTGGAATGGCTACACCTTC.

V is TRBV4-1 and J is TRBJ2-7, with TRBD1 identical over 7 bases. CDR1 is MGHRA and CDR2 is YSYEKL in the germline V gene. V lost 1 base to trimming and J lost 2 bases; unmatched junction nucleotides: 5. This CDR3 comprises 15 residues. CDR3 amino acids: CASSQVRDSTYEQYF. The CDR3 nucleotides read TGCGCCAGCAGCCAAGTCAGGGACAGTACCTACGAGCAGTACTTC.

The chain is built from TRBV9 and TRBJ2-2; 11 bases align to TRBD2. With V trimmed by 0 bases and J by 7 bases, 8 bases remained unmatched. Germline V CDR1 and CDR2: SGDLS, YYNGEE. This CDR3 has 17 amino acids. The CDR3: CASSVAASGRPGGELFF. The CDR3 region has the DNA TGTGCCAGCAGCGTAGCCGCTAGCGGGAGGCCCGGCGGGGAGCTGTTTTTT.